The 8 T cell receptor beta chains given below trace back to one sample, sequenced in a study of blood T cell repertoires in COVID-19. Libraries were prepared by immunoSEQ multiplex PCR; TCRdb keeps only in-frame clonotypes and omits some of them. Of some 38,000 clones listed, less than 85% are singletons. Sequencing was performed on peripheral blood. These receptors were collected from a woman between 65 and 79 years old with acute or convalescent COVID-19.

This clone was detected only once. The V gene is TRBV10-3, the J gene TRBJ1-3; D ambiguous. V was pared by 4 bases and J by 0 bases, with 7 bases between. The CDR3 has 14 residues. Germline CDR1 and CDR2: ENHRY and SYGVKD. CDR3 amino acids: CAISGGISGNTIYF. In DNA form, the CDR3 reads TGTGCCATCAGTGGCGGGATCTCTGGAAACACCATATATTTT.

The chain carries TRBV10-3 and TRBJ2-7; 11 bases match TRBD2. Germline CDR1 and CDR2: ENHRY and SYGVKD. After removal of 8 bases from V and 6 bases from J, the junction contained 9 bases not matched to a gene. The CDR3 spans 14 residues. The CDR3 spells CAIGISGGVAEQYF. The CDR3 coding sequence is TGTGCCATCGGCATTAGCGGGGGGGTGGCCGAGCAGTACTTC.

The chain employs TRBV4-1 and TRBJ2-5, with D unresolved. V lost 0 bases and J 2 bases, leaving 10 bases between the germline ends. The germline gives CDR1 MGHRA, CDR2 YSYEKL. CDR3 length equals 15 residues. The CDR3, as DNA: TGCGCCAGCAGCCAAGATAGGAGCAGACAAGAGACCCAGTACTTC. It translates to CASSQDRSRQETQYF.

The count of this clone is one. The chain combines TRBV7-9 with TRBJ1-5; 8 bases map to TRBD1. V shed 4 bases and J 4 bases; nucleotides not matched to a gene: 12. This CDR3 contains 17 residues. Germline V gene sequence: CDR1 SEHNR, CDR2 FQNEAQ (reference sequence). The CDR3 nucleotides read TGTGCCAGCAGCTACGGGACCGGGACAGGCGGGAATCAGCCCCAGCATTTT. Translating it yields CASSYGTGTGGNQPQHF. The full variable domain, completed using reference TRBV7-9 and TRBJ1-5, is DTGVSQNPRHKITKRGQNVTFRCDPISEHNRLYWYRQTLGQGPEFLTYFQNEAQLEKSRLLSDRFSAERPKGSFSTLEIQRTEQGDSAMYLCASSYGTGTGGNQPQHFGDGTRLSIL.

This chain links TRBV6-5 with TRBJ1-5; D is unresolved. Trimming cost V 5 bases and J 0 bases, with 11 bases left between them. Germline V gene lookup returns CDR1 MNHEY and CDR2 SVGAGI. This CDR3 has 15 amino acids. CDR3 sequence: CASSPGINSNQPQHF. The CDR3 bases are TGTGCCAGCAGTCCCGGGATTAATAGCAATCAGCCCCAGCATTTT.

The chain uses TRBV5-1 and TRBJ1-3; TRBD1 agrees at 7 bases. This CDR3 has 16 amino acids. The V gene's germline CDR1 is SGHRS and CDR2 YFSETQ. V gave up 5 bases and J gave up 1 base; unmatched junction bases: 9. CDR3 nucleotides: TGCGCCAGCAGAAGCGACAGGGCAGAGTCTGGAAACACCATATATTTT. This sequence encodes CASRSDRAESGNTIYF. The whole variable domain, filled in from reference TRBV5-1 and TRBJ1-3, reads KAGVTQTPRYLIKTRGQQVTLSCSPISGHRSVSWYQQTPGQGLQFLFEYFSETQRNKGNFPGRFSGRQFSNSRSEMNVSTLELGDSALYLCASRSDRAESGNTIYFGEGSWLTVV.

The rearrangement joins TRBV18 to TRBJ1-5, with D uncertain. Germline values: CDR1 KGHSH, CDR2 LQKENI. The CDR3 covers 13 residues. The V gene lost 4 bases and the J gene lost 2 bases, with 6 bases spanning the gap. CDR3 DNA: TGTGCCAGCTCACGAGAGGGCAATCAGCCCCAGCATTTT. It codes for CASSREGNQPQHF.

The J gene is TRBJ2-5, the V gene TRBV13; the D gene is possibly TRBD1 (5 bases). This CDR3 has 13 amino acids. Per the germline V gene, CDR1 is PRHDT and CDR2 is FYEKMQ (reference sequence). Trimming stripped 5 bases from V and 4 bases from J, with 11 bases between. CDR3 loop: CASSLRQRETQYF. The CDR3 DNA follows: TGTGCCAGCAGCCTAAGACAGAGAGAGACCCAGTACTTC.